This entry describes one TCR beta chain. What it binds is unknown. This sequence may be a read error, since a much larger clone differs from it by one base. Time point defined: newly diagnosed GD, antithyroid drugs for less than 3 months. Researchers made the TCR library from RNA that was extracted from PBMCs. Arm-PCR of CDR3 regions with iRepertoire HTBI primers generated TCR beta libraries. TCRdb itself ran the multiplex PCR reads through MiXCR, one entry per CDR3 protein. The sample yields some 220,000 distinct CDR3 sequences, roughly 19% seen once. Trimming pared 5 bases from V and 7 bases from J, leaving 15 bases between. The CDR3 runs 14 residues. The data were obtained in a study of regulatory T cells in long-lasting Graves disease. Study-level points and caveats: Blood alone, not thyroid tissue, was studied. TRBV28, TRBJ1-2 and TRBJ2-5 were segments that persistent disease favored. Few sampled subjects may have lowered accuracy.

These data were likewise used in another study, on T cells in Graves' hyperthyroidism and ophthalmopathy.

The specimen comprised peripheral blood mononuclear cells (PBMCs), sampled at new diagnosis, from a patient treated with antithyroid drugs. The TCR sequence derives from a woman aged 25 to 39 with Graves disease. The chain joins TRBV12-3 or TRBV12-4 to TRBJ2-1; perhaps TRBD2 as D (6 bases). The CDR3: CASSRLRTINEQFF. DNA for the CDR3: TGTGCCAGCAGTCGTCTACGGACTATTAATGAGCAGTTCTTC.